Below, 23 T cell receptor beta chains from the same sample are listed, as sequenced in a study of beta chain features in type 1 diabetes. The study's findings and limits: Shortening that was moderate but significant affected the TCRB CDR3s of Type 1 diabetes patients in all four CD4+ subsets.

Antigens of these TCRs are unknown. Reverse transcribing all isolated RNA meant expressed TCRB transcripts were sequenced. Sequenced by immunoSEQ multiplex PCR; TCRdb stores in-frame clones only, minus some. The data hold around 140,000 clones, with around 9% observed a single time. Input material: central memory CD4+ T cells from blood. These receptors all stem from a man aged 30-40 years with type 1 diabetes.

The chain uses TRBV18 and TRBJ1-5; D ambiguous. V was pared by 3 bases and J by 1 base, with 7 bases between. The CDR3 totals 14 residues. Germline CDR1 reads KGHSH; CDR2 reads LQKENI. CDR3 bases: TGTGCCAGCTCACCTTCCGGGAGCAATCAGCCCCAGCATTTT. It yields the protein CASSPSGSNQPQHF.

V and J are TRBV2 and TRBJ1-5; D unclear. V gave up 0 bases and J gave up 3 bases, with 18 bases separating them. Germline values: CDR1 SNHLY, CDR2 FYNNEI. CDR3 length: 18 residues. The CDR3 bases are TGTGCCAGCAGTGAAGCAATTCCGGGGAGTCAGCTCAATCAGCCCCAGCATTTT. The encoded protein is CASSEAIPGSQLNQPQHF.

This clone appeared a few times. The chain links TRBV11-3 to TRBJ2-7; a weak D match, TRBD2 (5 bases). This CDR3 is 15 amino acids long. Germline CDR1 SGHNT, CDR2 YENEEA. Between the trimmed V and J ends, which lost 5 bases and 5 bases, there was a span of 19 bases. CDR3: CASSPRGATRDEQYF. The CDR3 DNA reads TGTGCCAGCAGCCCCCGGGGAGCTACGCGGGACGAGCAGTACTTC.

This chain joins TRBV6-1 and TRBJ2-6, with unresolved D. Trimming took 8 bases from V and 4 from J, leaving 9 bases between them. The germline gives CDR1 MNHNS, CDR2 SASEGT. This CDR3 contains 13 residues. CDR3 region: CASSLVGANVLTF. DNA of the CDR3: TGTGCCAGCTCTCTTGTAGGGGCCAACGTCCTGACTTTC.

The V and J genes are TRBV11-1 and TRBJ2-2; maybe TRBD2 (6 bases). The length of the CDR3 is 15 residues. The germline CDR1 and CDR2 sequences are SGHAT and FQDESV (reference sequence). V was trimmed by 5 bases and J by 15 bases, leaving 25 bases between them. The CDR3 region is CASSPARGTPGLVFF. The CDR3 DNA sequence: TGTGCCAGCAGCCCGGCTCGGGGGACCCCCGGGTTGGTGTTTTTT.

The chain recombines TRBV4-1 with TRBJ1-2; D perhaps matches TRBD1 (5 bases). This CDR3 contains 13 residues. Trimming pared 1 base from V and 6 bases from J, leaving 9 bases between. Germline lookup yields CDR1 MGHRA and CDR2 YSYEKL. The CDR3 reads CASSQAQGDGYTF. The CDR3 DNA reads TGCGCCAGCAGCCAAGCGCAGGGCGATGGCTACACCTTC.

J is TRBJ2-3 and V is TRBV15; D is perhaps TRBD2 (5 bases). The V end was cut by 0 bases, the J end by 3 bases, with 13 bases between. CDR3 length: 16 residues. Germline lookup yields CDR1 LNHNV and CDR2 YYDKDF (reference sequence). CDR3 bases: TGTGCCACCAGCAGAGATAAGAGCGGCGTAACAGATACGCAGTATTTT. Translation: CATSRDKSGVTDTQYF.

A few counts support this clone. This CDR3 is CASSPNRDTLYGYTF. DNA for the CDR3: TGTGCCAGCTCACCAAACCGGGACACCCTCTATGGCTACACCTTC. V gene TRBV18 combines with J gene TRBJ1-2; perhaps TRBD1 as D (6 bases). The CDR3 extends over 15 amino acids. Germline V CDR1 and CDR2: KGHSH, LQKENI. Trimming removed 2 bases at V and 4 bases at J, with 14 bases between.

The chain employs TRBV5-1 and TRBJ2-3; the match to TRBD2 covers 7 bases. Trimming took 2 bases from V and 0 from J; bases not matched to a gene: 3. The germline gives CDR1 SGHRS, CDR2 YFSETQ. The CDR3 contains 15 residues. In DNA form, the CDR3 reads TGCGCCAGCAGCTTCCTAGCGGAAAGCACAGATACGCAGTATTTT. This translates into CASSFLAESTDTQYF.

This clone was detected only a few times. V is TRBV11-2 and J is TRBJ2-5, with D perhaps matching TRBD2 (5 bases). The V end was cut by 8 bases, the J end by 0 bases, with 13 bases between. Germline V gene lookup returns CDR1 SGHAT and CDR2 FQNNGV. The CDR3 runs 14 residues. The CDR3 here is CASRSTGNQETQYF. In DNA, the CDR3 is TGTGCCAGCCGTTCGACCGGGAACCAAGAGACCCAGTACTTC.

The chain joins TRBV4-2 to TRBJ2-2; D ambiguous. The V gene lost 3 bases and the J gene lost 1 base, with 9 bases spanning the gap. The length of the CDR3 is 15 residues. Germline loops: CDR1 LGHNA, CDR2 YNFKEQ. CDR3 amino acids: CASSQEYLNTGELFF. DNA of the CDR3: TGTGCCAGCAGCCAGGAGTATTTGAACACCGGGGAGCTGTTTTTT.

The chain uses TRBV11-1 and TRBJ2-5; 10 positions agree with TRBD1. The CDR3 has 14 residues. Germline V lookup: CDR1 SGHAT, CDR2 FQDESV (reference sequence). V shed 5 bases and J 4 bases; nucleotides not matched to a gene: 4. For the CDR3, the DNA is TGTGCCAGCAGCCCGACAGGGGGCAGAGAGACCCAGTACTTC. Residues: CASSPTGGRETQYF.

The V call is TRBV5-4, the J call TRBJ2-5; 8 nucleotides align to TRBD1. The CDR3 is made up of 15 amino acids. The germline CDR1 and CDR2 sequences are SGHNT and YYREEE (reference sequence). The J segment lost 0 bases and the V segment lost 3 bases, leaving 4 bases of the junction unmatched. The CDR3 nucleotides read TGTGCCAGCAGCTGGGGCAGGGGGCACCAAGAGACCCAGTACTTC. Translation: CASSWGRGHQETQYF.

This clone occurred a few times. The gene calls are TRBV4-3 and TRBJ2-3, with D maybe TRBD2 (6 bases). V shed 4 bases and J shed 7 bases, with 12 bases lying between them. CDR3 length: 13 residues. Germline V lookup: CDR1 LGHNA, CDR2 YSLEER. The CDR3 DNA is TGCGCCAGCAGCCCTCCGGGACTCAATACGCAGTATTTT. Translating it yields CASSPPGLNTQYF.

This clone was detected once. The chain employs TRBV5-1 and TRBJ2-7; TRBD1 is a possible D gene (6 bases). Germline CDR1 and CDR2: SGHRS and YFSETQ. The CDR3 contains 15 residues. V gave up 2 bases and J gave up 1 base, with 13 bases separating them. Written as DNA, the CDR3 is TGCGCCAGCAGCTTACAGGGTGGGAAATCCTACGAGCAGTACTTC. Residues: CASSLQGGKSYEQYF.

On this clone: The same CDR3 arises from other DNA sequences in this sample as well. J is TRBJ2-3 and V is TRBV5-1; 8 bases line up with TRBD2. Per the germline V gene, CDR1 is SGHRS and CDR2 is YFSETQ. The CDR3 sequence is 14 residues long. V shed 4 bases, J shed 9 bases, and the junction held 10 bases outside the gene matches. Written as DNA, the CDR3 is TGCGCCAGCAGCCCCGGGACTAGTGGGGGGACGCAGTATTTT. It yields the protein CASSPGTSGGTQYF.

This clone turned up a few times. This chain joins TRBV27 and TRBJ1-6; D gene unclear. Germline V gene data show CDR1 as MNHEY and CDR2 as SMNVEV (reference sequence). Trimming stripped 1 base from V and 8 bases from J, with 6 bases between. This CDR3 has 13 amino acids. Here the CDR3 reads CASSLYSDSPLHF. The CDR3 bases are TGTGCCAGCAGTTTATATTCTGATTCACCCCTCCACTTT.

CDR3 sequence reads: CASSYSRTVVV. The CDR3 DNA reads as TGTGCCAGCAGTTACTCCCGGACAGTTGTTGTC. This sequence joins TRBV6-6 and TRBJ2-7; possible D gene TRBD1, 6 bases. The CDR3 is 11 residues long. Germline V gene data show CDR1 as MNHNY and CDR2 as SVGAGI (reference sequence).

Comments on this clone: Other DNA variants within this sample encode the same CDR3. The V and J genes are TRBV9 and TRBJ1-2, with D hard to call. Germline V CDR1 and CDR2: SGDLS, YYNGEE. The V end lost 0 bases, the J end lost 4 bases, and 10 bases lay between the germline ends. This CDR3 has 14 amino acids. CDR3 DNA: TGTGCCAGCAGCGTAGATCCCGAGGGCTATGGCTACACCTTC. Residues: CASSVDPEGYGYTF. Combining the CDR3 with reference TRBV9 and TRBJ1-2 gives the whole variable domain DSGVTQTPKHLITATGQRVTLRCSPRSGDLSVYWYQQSLDQGLQFLIQYYNGEERAKGNILERFSAQQFPDLHSELNLSSLELGDSALYFCASSVDPEGYGYTFGSGTRLTVV.

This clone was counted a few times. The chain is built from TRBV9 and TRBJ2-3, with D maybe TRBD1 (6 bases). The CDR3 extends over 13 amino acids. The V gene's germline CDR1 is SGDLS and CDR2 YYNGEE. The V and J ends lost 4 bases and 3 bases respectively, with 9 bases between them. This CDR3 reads CASSPQGTDTQYF. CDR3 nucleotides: TGTGCCAGCAGCCCACAGGGAACAGATACGCAGTATTTT. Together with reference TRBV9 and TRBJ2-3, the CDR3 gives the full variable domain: DSGVTQTPKHLITATGQRVTLRCSPRSGDLSVYWYQQSLDQGLQFLIQYYNGEERAKGNILERFSAQQFPDLHSELNLSSLELGDSALYFCASSPQGTDTQYFGPGTRLTVL.

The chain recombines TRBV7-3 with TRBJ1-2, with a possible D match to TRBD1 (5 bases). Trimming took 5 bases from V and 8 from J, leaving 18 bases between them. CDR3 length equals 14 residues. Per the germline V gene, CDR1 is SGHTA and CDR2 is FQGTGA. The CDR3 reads CASSAHGGQGGYTF. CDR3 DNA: TGTGCCAGCAGCGCCCACGGGGGTCAGGGAGGCTACACCTTC.

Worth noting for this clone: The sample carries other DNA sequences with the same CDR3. This CDR3 reads CASSLRAVNTEAFF. CDR3 bases: TGTGCCAGCAGCTTAAGAGCGGTGAACACTGAAGCTTTCTTT. V and J are TRBV7-3 and TRBJ1-1; D remains unclear. Germline CDR1 is SGHTA and CDR2 is FQGTGA. CDR3 length: 14 amino acids. The ends were cut back, 1 base at V and 0 bases at J, with 6 bases in the middle.

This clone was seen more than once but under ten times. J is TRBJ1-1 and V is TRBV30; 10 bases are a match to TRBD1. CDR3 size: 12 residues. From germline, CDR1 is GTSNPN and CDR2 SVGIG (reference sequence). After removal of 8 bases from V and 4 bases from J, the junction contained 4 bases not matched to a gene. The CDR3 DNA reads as TGTGCCCAGGACAGGGGGGTCACTGAAGCTTTCTTT. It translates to CAQDRGVTEAFF.